The clone carrying this T cell receptor beta chain was counted many times. Its antigen is not identified. An oligonucleotide containing a UMI was ligated to the 3' end of TCR cDNA. Amplification of ligated cDNA took four PCR rounds with SP2 and nested alpha and beta constant primers. TCRdb re-called the 5' RACE reads through MiXCR, storing one row per CDR3 protein. The sample carries around 48,000 distinct CDR3 sequences, around 4.7% recorded once. The data belong to a study of naive and memory T cell subsets. Study-wide points: This RNA-based method may be sensitive to activation-related transcript changes.

Trimming took 6 bases from V and 4 from J, leaving 18 bases between them. Germline V lookup: CDR1 MNHEY, CDR2 SMNVEV (reference sequence). The CDR3 consists of 15 residues. The sequence came from a female donor in good health. The V gene is TRBV27, the J gene TRBJ2-5; no firm D call. CDR3 residues: CASRLFMMALETQYF. Here the CDR3 DNA reads TGTGCCAGCAGGCTGTTCATGATGGCTTTAGAGACCCAGTACTTC.